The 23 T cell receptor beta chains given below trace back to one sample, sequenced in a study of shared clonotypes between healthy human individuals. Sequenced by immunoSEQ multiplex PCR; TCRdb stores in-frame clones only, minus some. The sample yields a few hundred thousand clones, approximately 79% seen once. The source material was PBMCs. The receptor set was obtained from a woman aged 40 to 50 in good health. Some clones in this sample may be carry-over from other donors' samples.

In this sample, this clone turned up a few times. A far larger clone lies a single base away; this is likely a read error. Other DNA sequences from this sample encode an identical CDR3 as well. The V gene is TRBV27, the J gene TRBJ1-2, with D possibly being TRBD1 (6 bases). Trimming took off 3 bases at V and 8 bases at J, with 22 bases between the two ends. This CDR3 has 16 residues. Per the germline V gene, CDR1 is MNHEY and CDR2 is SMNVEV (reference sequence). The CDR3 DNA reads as TGTGCCAGCAGTTTGGGGACGGGGGGCGCAGTAGGGGGCTACACCTTC. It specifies CASSLGTGGAVGGYTF.

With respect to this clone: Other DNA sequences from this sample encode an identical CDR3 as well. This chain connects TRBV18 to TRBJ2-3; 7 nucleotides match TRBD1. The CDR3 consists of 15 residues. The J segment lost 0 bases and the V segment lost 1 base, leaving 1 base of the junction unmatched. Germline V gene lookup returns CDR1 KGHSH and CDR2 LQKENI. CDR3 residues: CASSPRQGSTDTQYF. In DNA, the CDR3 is TGTGCCAGCTCACCACGACAGGGCAGCACAGATACGCAGTATTTT.

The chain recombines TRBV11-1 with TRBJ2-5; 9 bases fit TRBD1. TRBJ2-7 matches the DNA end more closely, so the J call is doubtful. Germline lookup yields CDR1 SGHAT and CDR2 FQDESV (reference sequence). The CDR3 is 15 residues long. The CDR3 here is CASSFGQGITYEQYF. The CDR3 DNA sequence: TGTGCCAGCAGCTTCGGACAGGGGATAACCTACGAGCAGTACTTC.

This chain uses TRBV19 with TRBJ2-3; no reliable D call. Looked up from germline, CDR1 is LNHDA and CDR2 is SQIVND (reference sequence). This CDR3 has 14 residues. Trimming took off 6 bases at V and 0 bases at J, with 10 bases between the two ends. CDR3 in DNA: TGTGCCAGTAGCACCGGTCCCAGCACAGATACGCAGTATTTT. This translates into CASSTGPSTDTQYF. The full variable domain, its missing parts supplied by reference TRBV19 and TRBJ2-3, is DGGITQSPKYLFRKEGQNVTLSCEQNLNHDAMYWYRQDPGQGLRLIYYSQIVNDFQKGDIAEGYSVSREKKESFPLTVTSAQKNPTAFYLCASSTGPSTDTQYFGPGTRLTVL.

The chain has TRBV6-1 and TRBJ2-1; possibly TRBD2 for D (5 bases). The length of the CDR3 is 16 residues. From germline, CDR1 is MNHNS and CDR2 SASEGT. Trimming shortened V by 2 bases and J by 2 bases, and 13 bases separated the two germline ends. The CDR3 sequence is CASSELGGSAYNEQFF. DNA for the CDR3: TGTGCCAGCAGTGAATTAGGTGGGAGTGCCTACAATGAGCAGTTCTTC.

CDR3 amino acids: CASSPNPGQGFTDTQYF. In DNA, the CDR3 is TGTGCCAGCTCACCAAACCCGGGACAGGGATTCACAGATACGCAGTATTTT. The V call is TRBV18, the J call TRBJ2-3; 9 positions match TRBD1. The CDR3 length is 17 residues. Germline V lookup: CDR1 KGHSH, CDR2 LQKENI. V trimming: 2 bases; J trimming: 2 bases; junction bases outside the gene matches: 8.

CDR3 DNA: TGTGCCAGCAGTTACTCGGGGGGTTTCGCCTACGAGCAGTACTTC. Translating gives CASSYSGGFAYEQYF. V gene TRBV6-5 combines with J gene TRBJ2-7; D is possibly TRBD2 (6 bases). The germline V gene has CDR1 MNHEY and CDR2 SVGAGI. This CDR3 has 15 amino acids. Trimming took 0 bases from V and 2 from J, leaving 11 bases between them.

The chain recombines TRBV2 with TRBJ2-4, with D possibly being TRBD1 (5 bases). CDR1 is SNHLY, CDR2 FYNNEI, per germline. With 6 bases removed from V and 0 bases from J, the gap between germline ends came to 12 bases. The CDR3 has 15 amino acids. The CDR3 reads CASRGRAEAKNIQYF. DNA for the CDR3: TGTGCCAGCAGAGGCAGGGCTGAAGCCAAAAACATTCAGTACTTC.

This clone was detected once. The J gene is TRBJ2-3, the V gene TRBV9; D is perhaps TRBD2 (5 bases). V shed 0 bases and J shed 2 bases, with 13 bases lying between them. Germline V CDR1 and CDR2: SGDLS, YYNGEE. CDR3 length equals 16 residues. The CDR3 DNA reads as TGTGCCAGCAGCGTAGCTACTCCTAGCTTCACAGATACGCAGTATTTT. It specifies CASSVATPSFTDTQYF.

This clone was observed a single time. The CDR3 coding sequence is TGTGCCAGCAGCTCGAGCGGGACCTGGGGGGATGAGCAGTTCTTC. Its protein is CASSSSGTWGDEQFF. This chain uses TRBV7-3 with TRBJ2-1; 7 bases are shared with TRBD2. The germline CDR1 and CDR2 sequences are SGHTA and FQGTGA. CDR3 length equals 15 residues. With V trimmed by 4 bases and J by 8 bases, 11 bases remained unmatched.

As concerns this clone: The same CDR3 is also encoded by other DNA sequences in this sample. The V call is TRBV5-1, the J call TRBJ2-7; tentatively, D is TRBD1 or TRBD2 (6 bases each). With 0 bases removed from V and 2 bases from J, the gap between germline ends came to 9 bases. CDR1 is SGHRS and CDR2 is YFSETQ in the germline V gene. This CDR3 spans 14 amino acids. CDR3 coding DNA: TGCGCCAGCAGCTTGGCCGGGGGCCCCTACGAGCAGTACTTC. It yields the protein CASSLAGGPYEQYF. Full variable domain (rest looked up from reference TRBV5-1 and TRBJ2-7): KAGVTQTPRYLIKTRGQQVTLSCSPISGHRSVSWYQQTPGQGLQFLFEYFSETQRNKGNFPGRFSGRQFSNSRSEMNVSTLELGDSALYLCASSLAGGPYEQYFGPGTRLTVT.

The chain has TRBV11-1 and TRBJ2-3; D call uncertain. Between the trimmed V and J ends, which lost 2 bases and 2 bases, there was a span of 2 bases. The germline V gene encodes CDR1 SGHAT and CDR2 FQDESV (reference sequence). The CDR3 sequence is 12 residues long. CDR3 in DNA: TGTGCCAGCAGCTTAAACACAGATACGCAGTATTTT. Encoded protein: CASSLNTDTQYF.

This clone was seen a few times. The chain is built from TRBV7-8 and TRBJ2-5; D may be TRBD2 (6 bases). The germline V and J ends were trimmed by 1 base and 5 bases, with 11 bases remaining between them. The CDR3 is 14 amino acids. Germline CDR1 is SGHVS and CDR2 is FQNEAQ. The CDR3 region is CASSLELAGETQYF. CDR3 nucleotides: TGTGCCAGCAGCTTAGAACTAGCCGGGGAGACCCAGTACTTC.

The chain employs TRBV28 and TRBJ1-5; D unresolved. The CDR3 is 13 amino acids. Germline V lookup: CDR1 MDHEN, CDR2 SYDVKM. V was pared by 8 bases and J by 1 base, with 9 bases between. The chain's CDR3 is CASRWGSNQPQHF. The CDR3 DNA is TGTGCCAGCCGCTGGGGAAGCAATCAGCCCCAGCATTTT.

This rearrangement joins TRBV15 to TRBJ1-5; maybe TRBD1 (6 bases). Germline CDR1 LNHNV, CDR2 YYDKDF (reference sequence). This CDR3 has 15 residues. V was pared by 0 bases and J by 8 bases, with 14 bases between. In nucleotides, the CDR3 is TGTGCCACCAGCAGAGATGTCGGGGGGCGGGAGCCCCAGCATTTT. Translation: CATSRDVGGREPQHF.

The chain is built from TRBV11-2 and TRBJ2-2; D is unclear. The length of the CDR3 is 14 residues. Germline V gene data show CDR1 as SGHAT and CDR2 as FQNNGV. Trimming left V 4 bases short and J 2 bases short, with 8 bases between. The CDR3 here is CASSSRQNTGELFF. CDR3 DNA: TGTGCCAGCAGCTCCCGACAAAACACCGGGGAGCTGTTTTTT.

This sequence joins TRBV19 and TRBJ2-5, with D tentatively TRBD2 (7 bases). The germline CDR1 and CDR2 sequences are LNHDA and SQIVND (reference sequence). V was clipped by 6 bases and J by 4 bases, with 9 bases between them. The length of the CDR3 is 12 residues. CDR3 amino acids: CASRGGPETQYF. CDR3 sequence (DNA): TGTGCCAGTAGGGGGGGGCCAGAGACCCAGTACTTC.

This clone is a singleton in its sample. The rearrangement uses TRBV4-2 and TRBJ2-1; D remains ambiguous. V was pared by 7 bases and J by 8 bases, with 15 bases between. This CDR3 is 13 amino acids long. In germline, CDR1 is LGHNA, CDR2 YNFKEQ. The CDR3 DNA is TGTGCCAGCACCACAACACCTTCGGATGAGCAGTTCTTC. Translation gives CASTTTPSDEQFF.

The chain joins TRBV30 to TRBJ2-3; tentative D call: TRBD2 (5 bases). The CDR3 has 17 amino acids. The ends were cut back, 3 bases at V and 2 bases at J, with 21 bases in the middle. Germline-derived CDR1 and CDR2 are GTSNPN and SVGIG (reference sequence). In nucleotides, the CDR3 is TGTGCCTGGAGGGACTCCCGTTCACTAGATTACACAGATACGCAGTATTTT. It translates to CAWRDSRSLDYTDTQYF.

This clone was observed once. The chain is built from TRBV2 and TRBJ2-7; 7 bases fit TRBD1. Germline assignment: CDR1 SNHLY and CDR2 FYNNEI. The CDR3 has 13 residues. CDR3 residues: CARGQARAYEQYF. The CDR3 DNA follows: TGTGCGAGGGGGCAGGCGAGAGCCTACGAGCAGTACTTC.

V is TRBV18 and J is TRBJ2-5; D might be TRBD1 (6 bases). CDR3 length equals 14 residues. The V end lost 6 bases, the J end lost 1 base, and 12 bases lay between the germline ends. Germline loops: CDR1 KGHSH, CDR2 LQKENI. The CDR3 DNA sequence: TGTGCCAGCTCTCTTACAGGGATCCAAGAGACCCAGTACTTC. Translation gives CASSLTGIQETQYF.

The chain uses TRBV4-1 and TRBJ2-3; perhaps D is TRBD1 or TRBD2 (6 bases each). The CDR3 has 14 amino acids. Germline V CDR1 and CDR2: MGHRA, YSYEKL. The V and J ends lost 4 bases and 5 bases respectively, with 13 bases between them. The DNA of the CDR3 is TGCGCCAGCAGCCGGGGGGCCTGGGGAGATACGCAGTATTTT. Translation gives CASSRGAWGDTQYF.

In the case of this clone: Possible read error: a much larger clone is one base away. CDR3: CASSSPGLSTYEQYF. CDR3 sequence (DNA): TGTGCCAGCAGCTCCCCGGGACTATCCACCTACGAGCAGTACTTC. The chain is built from TRBV5-4 and TRBJ2-7; 7 nucleotides agree with TRBD2. The CDR3 extends over 15 amino acids. The J segment lost 2 bases and the V segment lost 3 bases, leaving 8 bases of the junction unmatched. Per germline, CDR1 SGHNT and CDR2 YYREEE (reference sequence).